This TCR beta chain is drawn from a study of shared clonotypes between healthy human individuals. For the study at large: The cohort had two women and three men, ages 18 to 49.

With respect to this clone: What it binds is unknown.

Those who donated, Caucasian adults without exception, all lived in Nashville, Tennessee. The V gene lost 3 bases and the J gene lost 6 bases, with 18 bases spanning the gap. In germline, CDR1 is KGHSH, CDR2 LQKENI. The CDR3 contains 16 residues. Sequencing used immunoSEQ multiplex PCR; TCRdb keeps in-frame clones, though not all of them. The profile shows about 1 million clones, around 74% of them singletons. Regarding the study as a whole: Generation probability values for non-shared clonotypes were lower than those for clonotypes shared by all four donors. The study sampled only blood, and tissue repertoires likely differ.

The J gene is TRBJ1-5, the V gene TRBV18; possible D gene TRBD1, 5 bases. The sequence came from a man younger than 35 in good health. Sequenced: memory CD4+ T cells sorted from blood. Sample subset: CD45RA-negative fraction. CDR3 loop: CASSPDSGKASQPQHF. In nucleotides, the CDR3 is TGTGCCAGCTCACCCGATTCAGGGAAGGCAAGTCAGCCCCAGCATTTT.